These 19 T cell receptor beta chains were sequenced from one sample in a study of identical twins. Via MiXCR, TCRdb re-called the 5' RACE reads, giving one row per CDR3 protein. In the table there are 500,000 to 650,000 distinct CDR3 sequences, less than 9% of which are singletons. In addition, the sample was reused for a study of yellow fever vaccine responses in identical twins.

Sequencing input: PBMCs. These receptors originate from a woman younger than 30 in good health.

V gene TRBV10-3 combines with J gene TRBJ2-5; 7 bases fit TRBD1. The CDR3 has 14 amino acids. V trimming: 6 bases; J trimming: 2 bases; junction bases outside the gene matches: 6. Germline assignment: CDR1 ENHRY and CDR2 SYGVKD. The CDR3 here is CAISASGQQETQYF. DNA for the CDR3: TGTGCCATCAGCGCCTCGGGACAGCAAGAGACCCAGTACTTC.

This clonotype showed up just a few times. The chain has TRBV12-3 or TRBV12-4 and TRBJ2-5; 10 bases agree with TRBD1. V gave up 0 bases and J gave up 5 bases; unmatched junction bases: 6. The CDR3 covers 16 residues. The CDR3 spells CASSLASPGQGETQYF. CDR3 DNA sequence: TGTGCCAGCAGTTTAGCTTCACCGGGACAGGGGGAGACCCAGTACTTC.

The sample holds many counts of this clonotype. V and J are TRBV12-3 or TRBV12-4 and TRBJ2-2; D is tentatively TRBD1 or TRBD2 (5 bases each). The V and J ends lost 6 bases and 7 bases respectively, with 12 bases between them. The CDR3 spans 13 residues. The CDR3 DNA sequence: TGTGCCAGCAGCCATCGGGGCATCGGGGAGCTGTTTTTT. Translation gives CASSHRGIGELFF.

This clonotype occurred many times. The rearrangement uses TRBV29-1 and TRBJ1-6; TRBD1 matches 7 bases. The CDR3 extends over 13 amino acids. The ends lost 7 bases at V and 7 bases at J; junction bases unmatched: 7. The germline gives CDR1 SQVTM, CDR2 ANQGSEA. CDR3 residues: CSARQGPNSPLHF. The CDR3 DNA reads TGCAGCGCACGACAGGGACCAAATTCACCCCTCCACTTT.

This clonotype has ten or more counts. This rearrangement joins TRBV3-1 to TRBJ1-1; D not certain. The CDR3 has 13 amino acids. Trimming took off 0 bases at V and 8 bases at J, with 10 bases between the two ends. CDR1 LGHDT and CDR2 YNNKEL come from the germline V gene (reference sequence). CDR3 DNA: TGTGCCAGCAGCCAAGAAAGGAGACAAGAAGCTTTCTTT. The encoded protein is CASSQERRQEAFF.

The chain has TRBV9 and TRBJ2-1; D unclear. The CDR3 spans 14 residues. Deletions cut 3 bases from V and 6 bases from J, with 13 bases between. Per the germline V gene, CDR1 is SGDLS and CDR2 is YYNGEE. Here the CDR3 DNA reads TGTGCCAGCAGCGGCCCGGATTCTGGCAATGAGCAGTTCTTC. Translated: CASSGPDSGNEQFF.

This clonotype was seen many times. The V and J genes are TRBV25-1 and TRBJ2-2; 9 positions match TRBD2. With 3 bases clipped from V and 2 bases from J, the junction kept 10 bases outside the gene matches. Germline CDR1 is MGHDK and CDR2 is SYGVNS. The CDR3 is 18 amino acids. Here the CDR3 DNA reads TGTGCCAGCAGTGACCAAGTGCGACTAGCGGTTAACACCGGGGAGCTGTTTTTT. Translation gives CASSDQVRLAVNTGELFF.

This clonotype came up a few times. This chain joins TRBV20-1 and TRBJ1-6, with D hard to call. CDR1 DFQATT and CDR2 SNEGSKA come from the germline V gene (reference sequence). The V end lost 0 bases, the J end lost 4 bases, and 25 bases lay between the germline ends. The CDR3 sequence is 20 residues long. CDR3 sequence: CSARDSRPLEPVSYNSPLHF. The CDR3, as DNA: TGCAGTGCTAGAGATTCCCGGCCGCTCGAACCTGTTTCTTATAATTCACCCCTCCACTTT.

This clonotype was seen at least ten times. The V call is TRBV4-1, the J call TRBJ1-2, with unresolved D. Germline V gene data show CDR1 as MGHRA and CDR2 as YSYEKL. With 1 base removed from V and 5 bases from J, the gap between germline ends came to 14 bases. The CDR3 consists of 15 residues. CDR3 sequence reads: CASSQGLGIGYGYTF. As DNA, the CDR3 is TGCGCCAGCAGCCAAGGGCTGGGGATCGGTTATGGCTACACCTTC.

This clonotype was detected ten times or more. The rearrangement links TRBV7-8 to TRBJ2-3; maybe TRBD1 (6 bases). The V gene lost 6 bases and the J gene lost 3 bases, with 19 bases spanning the gap. Germline V gene sequence: CDR1 SGHVS, CDR2 FQNEAQ. There are 16 residues in the CDR3. The CDR3 loop is CASSFKTGKSTDTQYF. CDR3 DNA: TGTGCCAGCAGTTTTAAGACAGGAAAAAGTACAGATACGCAGTATTTT.

This rearrangement joins TRBV15 to TRBJ1-1, with a tentative D call TRBD1 (6 bases). In germline, CDR1 is LNHNV, CDR2 YYDKDF (reference sequence). CDR3 size: 20 residues. Trimming took off 0 bases at V and 0 bases at J, with 23 bases between the two ends. The chain's CDR3 is CATSRDFPPFRTDVNTEAFF. CDR3 sequence (DNA): TGTGCCACCAGCAGAGATTTCCCGCCTTTCCGGACAGACGTGAACACTGAAGCTTTCTTT.

About this clonotype: A much larger clone differs from this one at a single base, so this may be a read error. The V gene is TRBV29-1, the J gene TRBJ2-5; D gene unclear. V was shortened by 4 bases and J by 0 bases, with 18 bases between the two germline ends. From germline, CDR1 is SQVTM and CDR2 ANQGSEA. The CDR3 has 16 residues. CDR3 sequence: CSVVPTKSEDQETQYF. For the CDR3, the DNA is TGCAGCGTTGTACCCACCAAGTCAGAGGACCAAGAGACCCAGTACTTC. Combining the CDR3 with reference TRBV29-1 and TRBJ2-5 gives the whole variable domain SAVISQKPSRDICQRGTSLTIQCQVDSQVTMMFWYRQQPGQSLTLIATANQGSEATYESGFVIDKFPISRPNLTFSTLTVSNMSPEDSSIYLCSVVPTKSEDQETQYFGPGTRLLVL.

This clonotype was seen many times. V and J are TRBV20-1 and TRBJ2-7; 9 bases line up with TRBD2. Trimming cost V 4 bases and J 2 bases; bases outside gene matches: 9. Germline lookup yields CDR1 DFQATT and CDR2 SNEGSKA (reference sequence). The length of the CDR3 is 15 residues. The CDR3 spells CSATGGLAGTYEQYF. In DNA form, the CDR3 reads TGCAGTGCTACAGGGGGTCTAGCGGGAACCTACGAGCAGTACTTC.

This clonotype was seen only a few times. The genes are TRBV15 and TRBJ2-1; TRBD1 matches at 12 bases. The germline V gene encodes CDR1 LNHNV and CDR2 YYDKDF (reference sequence). With V trimmed by 1 base and J by 5 bases, 3 bases remained unmatched. This CDR3 has 16 residues. CDR3: CATSRGGQGANNEQFF. CDR3 DNA: TGTGCCACCAGCAGAGGGGGACAGGGGGCTAACAATGAGCAGTTCTTC. Looking up the rest from reference TRBV15 and TRBJ2-1 gives the full variable domain: DAMVIQNPRYQVTQFGKPVTLSCSQTLNHNVMYWYQQKSSQAPKLLFHYYDKDFNNEADTPDNFQSRRPNTSFCFLDIRSPGLGDTAMYLCATSRGGQGANNEQFFGPGTRLTVL.

This chain uses TRBV27 with TRBJ2-3; D uncertain. CDR3 size: 15 residues. The germline gives CDR1 MNHEY, CDR2 SMNVEV (reference sequence). V was trimmed by 5 bases and J by 0 bases, leaving 12 bases between them. The CDR3 DNA is TGTGCCAGCAGTCAACAGACATCTAGCACAGATACGCAGTATTTT. Residues: CASSQQTSSTDTQYF.

This clonotype was seen a handful of times. The rearrangement uses TRBV28 and TRBJ2-2; 10 nucleotides align to TRBD2. This CDR3 is built from 17 residues. Per germline, CDR1 MDHEN and CDR2 SYDVKM. V gave up 1 base and J gave up 7 bases; unmatched junction bases: 9. The CDR3 spells CASSLLFPSGGRGELFF. The DNA for the CDR3 is TGTGCCAGCAGTTTATTGTTTCCTAGCGGGGGTCGCGGGGAGCTGTTTTTT.

This clonotype was recorded a few times. The CDR3 DNA follows: TGCAGCCAGTCCCTAGGTGAAGAGACCCAGTACTTC. Translating gives CSQSLGEETQYF. This chain links TRBV29-1 with TRBJ2-5; D not certain. Trimming removed 8 bases at V and 3 bases at J, with 13 bases between. Germline V gene data show CDR1 as SQVTM and CDR2 as ANQGSEA. The CDR3 spans 12 residues.

The table lists this clonotype with a few counts. The CDR3 bases are TGTGCCAGCAGTTGGACAGGGGGACGGCAGCCCCAGCATTTT. Its protein product is CASSWTGGRQPQHF. V and J are TRBV12-3 or TRBV12-4 and TRBJ1-5; 10 bases are shared with TRBD1. Trimming cost V 4 bases and J 7 bases; bases outside gene matches: 4. The CDR3 totals 14 residues.

This clonotype was seen at least ten times. This chain connects TRBV6-2 or TRBV6-3 to TRBJ2-2; TRBD1 aligns across 12 bases. Germline V gives CDR1 MNHEY, CDR2 SVGEGT. Losses at the gene ends were 0 bases for V and 1 base for J; bases not matched to a gene: 12. The CDR3 contains 21 residues. This CDR3 is CASSYSPGTGGIFLNTGELFF. CDR3 nucleotide sequence: TGTGCCAGCAGTTACTCACCCGGGACAGGGGGCATTTTCCTGAACACCGGGGAGCTGTTTTTT.